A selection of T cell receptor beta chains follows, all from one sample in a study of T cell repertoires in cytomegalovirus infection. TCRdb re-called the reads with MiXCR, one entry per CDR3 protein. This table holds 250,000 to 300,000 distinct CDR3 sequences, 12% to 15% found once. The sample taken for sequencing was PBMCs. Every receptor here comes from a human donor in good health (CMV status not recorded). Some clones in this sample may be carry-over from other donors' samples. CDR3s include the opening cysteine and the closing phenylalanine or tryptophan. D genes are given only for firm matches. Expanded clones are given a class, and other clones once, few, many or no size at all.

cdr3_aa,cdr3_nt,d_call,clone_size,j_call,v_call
CASSLVGAQGGTEAFF,TGTGCCAGCAGCTTAGTGGGGGCGCAGGGGGGGACTGAAGCTTTCTTT,TRBD1,many,TRBJ1-1,TRBV7-2
CSANKATTRQETQYF,TGCAGCGCTAATAAGGCTACCACTAGGCAAGAGACCCAGTACTTC,NA,NA,TRBJ2-5,TRBV20-1
CASSYGGARGNQPQHF,TGTGCCAGCAGTTACGGGGGGGCGCGGGGCAATCAGCCCCAGCATTTT,NA,many,TRBJ1-5,TRBV7-2
CASGPRGQYF,TGTGCCAGCGGCCCCAGGGGCCAGTACTTC,NA,NA,TRBJ2-5,TRBV2
CSLGLASYNEQFF,TGCAGCCTTGGACTAGCCTCCTACAATGAGCAGTTCTTC,TRBD2,NA,TRBJ2-1,TRBV29-1
CASSQVNGDEQYF,TGCGCCAGCAGCCAAGTGAACGGAGACGAGCAGTACTTC,NA,NA,TRBJ2-7,TRBV4-1
CASSEGPRTTGELFF,TGTGCCAGCAGCGAGGGACCGAGGACCACCGGGGAGCTGTTTTTT,NA,NA,TRBJ2-2,TRBV9
CASSPGRGNGYTF,TGCGCCAGCAGCCCCGGGAGGGGTAATGGCTACACCTTC,NA,many,TRBJ1-2,TRBV10-1
CASSPPEGSHRLFF,TGTGCCAGCTCACCCCCGGAAGGGTCTCATCGACTGTTCTTC,NA,few,TRBJ2-1,TRBV18
CASSFRDISYEQYF,TGTGCCAGCAGCTTCAGGGACATCTCCTACGAGCAGTACTTC,NA,few,TRBJ2-7,TRBV7-2
CASSLRANQPQHF,TGTGCCAGCAGCTTAAGGGCAAATCAGCCCCAGCATTTT,NA,many,TRBJ1-5,TRBV7-2
CASSLEAKSSPLHF,TGTGCCAGCAGCTTAGAGGCCAAGAGTTCACCCCTCCACTTT,NA,NA,TRBJ1-6,TRBV13
CASSLTTGYSNQPQHF,TGTGCCAGCAGCTTAACAACAGGCTATAGCAATCAGCCCCAGCATTTT,NA,many,TRBJ1-5,TRBV7-8
CASSEAGTSSTEAFF,TGTGCCAGCAGTGAAGCAGGGACGTCGAGCACTGAAGCTTTCTTT,NA,few,TRBJ1-1,TRBV25-1
CAISESLGPTGELFF,TGTGCCATCAGTGAGTCACTGGGACCAACCGGGGAGCTGTTTTTT,NA,many,TRBJ2-2,TRBV10-3
CASSYRDRGRRGANVLTF,TGTGCCAGCAGTTACCGGGACAGGGGGCGTCGTGGGGCCAACGTCCTGACTTTC,TRBD1,once,TRBJ2-6,TRBV6-5
CASRSKRDSGAGAQYF,TGTGCCAGCAGGTCGAAACGGGACAGCGGCGCTGGGGCCCAGTACTTC,TRBD1,many,TRBJ2-5,TRBV7-3
CASSFVPWDRGYEQYF,TGTGCCAGCAGCTTCGTCCCGTGGGACAGGGGATACGAGCAGTACTTC,TRBD1,many,TRBJ2-7,TRBV7-2
CSVGSNTGELFF,TGCAGCGTTGGCTCAAACACCGGGGAGCTGTTTTTT,NA,NA,TRBJ2-2,TRBV29-1
CASSLRSSNTGELFF,TGTGCCAGCAGCTTGAGGAGTTCGAACACCGGGGAGCTGTTTTTT,NA,NA,TRBJ2-2,TRBV11-3
CASSPQSGGRSSYEQYF,TGTGCCAGCTCACCACAGTCGGGCGGTCGGAGCTCCTACGAGCAGTACTTC,NA,few,TRBJ2-7,TRBV18
CASSQRGPKKAGPQHF,TGTGCCAGCAGCCAGCGGGGACCCAAAAAGGCAGGTCCCCAGCATTTT,NA,many,TRBJ1-5,TRBV7-2
CASSATGVGQPQHF,TGTGCCAGTAGTGCCACAGGGGTAGGGCAGCCCCAGCATTTT,TRBD1,NA,TRBJ1-5,TRBV19
CASSKAGGEVETQYF,TGTGCCAGCAGCAAGGCAGGGGGCGAGGTAGAGACCCAGTACTTC,TRBD1,NA,TRBJ2-5,TRBV6-2/TRBV6-3
CASSPSRGLTGANVLTF,TGTGCCAGCAGCCCTTCCAGGGGGCTCACTGGGGCCAACGTCCTGACTTTC,TRBD1,many,TRBJ2-6,TRBV7-3